The sequence of this T cell receptor beta chain was determined in a study of cytomegalovirus exposure and HLA in healthy donors. The overall study: For the 300 to 450 genotyped donors, about 81% fell within the Caucasian-associated ancestry cluster. The study, taken as a whole, reports: Overall, under 200 TCR beta chains were annotated as cytomegalovirus-associated. A later analysis linked a missense DCLRE1C variant to TCR beta V- and J-gene trimming.

V was clipped by 5 bases and J by 5 bases, with 18 bases between them. This CDR3 has 15 residues. CDR1 and CDR2 (germline): SGHAT, FQNNGV. Healthy bone marrow donors made up the cohort. Regarding this clone: As yet, its antigen is unknown.

Amplification used 60 Vbeta primers and 13 Jbeta primers. Only in-frame clones appear in the TCRdb table, and some are missing; sequencing was by immunoSEQ multiplex PCR. The profile covers tens of thousands of clones, with 70% to 85% appearing a single time and approximately 3% taken by the ten largest. The chain combines TRBV11-2 with TRBJ1-1; perhaps TRBD1 as D (5 bases). Sequencing used PBMCs. The receptor was derived from a woman aged 25 to 39 in good health and CMV-seronegative. CDR3 sequence reads: CASSLTGLKGTEAFF. The CDR3 coding sequence is TGTGCCAGCAGCCTCACAGGTCTCAAGGGGACTGAAGCTTTCTTT.